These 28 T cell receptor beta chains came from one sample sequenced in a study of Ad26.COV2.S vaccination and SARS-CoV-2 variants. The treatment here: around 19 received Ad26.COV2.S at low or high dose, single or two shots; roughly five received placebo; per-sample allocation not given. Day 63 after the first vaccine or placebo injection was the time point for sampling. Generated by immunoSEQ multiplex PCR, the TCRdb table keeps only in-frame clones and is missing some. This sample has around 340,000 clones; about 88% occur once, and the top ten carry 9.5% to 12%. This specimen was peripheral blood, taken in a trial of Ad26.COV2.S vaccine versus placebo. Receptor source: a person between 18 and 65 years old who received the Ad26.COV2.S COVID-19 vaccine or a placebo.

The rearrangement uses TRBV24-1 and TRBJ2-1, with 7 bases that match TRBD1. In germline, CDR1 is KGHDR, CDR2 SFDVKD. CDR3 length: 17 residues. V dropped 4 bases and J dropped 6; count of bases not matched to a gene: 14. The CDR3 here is CATSDRGQAPVRNEQFF. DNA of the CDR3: TGTGCCACCAGTGACCGCGGACAGGCTCCTGTCCGCAATGAGCAGTTCTTC.

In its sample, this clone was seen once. CDR3 DNA sequence: TGTGCCAGCAGCGCCGGAACTGAAGCTTTCTTT. Amino acids: CASSAGTEAFF. The chain is built from TRBV7-3 and TRBJ1-1, with no clear D. The CDR3 is 11 residues long. V lost 5 bases, J lost 5 bases, and 6 bases lay in between. Germline CDR1 is SGHTA and CDR2 is FQGTGA.

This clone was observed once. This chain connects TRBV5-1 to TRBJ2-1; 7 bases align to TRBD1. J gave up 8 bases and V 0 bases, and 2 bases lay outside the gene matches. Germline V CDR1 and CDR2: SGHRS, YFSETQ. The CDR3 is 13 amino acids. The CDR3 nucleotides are TGCGCCAGCAGCTTGGGAGGGGGCGATGAGCAGTTCTTC. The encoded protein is CASSLGGGDEQFF.

The chain's CDR3 is CASRGQPKISYEQYF. The CDR3 DNA is TGTGCCAGCAGGGGGCAGCCCAAAATATCCTACGAGCAGTACTTC. The chain uses TRBV18 and TRBJ2-7, with 7 nucleotides matching TRBD1. V lost 8 bases, J lost 1 base, and 11 bases stayed unmatched. The length of the CDR3 is 15 residues. Per the germline V gene, CDR1 is KGHSH and CDR2 is LQKENI.

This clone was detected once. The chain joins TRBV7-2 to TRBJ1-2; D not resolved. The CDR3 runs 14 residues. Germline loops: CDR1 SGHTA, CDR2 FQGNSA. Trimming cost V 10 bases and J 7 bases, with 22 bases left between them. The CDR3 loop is CAKNSAQRHAGYTF. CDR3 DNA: TGTGCCAAGAACTCGGCACAAAGGCACGCTGGCTACACCTTC.

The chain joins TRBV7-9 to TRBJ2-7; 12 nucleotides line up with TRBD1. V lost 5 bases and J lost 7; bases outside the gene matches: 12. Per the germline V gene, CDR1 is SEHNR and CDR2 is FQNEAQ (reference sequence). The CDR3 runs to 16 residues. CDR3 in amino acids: CASSQVMGQGAKEQYF. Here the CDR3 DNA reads TGTGCCAGCAGCCAAGTGATGGGACAGGGGGCAAAAGAGCAGTACTTC.

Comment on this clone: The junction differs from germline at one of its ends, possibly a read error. The DNA of the CDR3 is TGTGCCAGCACAACTAGGGGCGGGGAGAGCACTCAGCCCCAGCATTTT. Residues: CASTTRGGESTQPQHF. V gene TRBV27 combines with J gene TRBJ1-5, with D possibly TRBD1 on 5 matching bases. This CDR3 region has 16 residues. CDR1 and CDR2 (germline): MNHEY, SMNVEV (reference sequence).

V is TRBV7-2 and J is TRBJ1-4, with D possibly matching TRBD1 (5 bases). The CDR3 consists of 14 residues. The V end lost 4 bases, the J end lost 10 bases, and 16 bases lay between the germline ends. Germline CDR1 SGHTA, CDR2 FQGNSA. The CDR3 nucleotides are TGTGCCAGCAGCTCTGGGACCCCGTTAGGAAAACTGTTTTTT. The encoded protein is CASSSGTPLGKLFF. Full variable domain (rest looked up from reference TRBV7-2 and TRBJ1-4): GAGVSQSPSNKVTEKGKDVELRCDPISGHTALYWYRQSLGQGLEFLIYFQGNSAPDKSGLPSDRFSAERTGGSVSTLTIQRTQQEDSAVYLCASSSGTPLGKLFFGSGTQLSVL.

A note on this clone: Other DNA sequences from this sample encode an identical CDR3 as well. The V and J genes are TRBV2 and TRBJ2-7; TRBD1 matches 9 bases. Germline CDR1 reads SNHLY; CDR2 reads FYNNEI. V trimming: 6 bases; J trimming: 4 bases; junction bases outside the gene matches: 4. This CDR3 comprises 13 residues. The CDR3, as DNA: TGTGCCAGCAGGGGGACAGGGTTGTACGAGCAGTACTTC. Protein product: CASRGTGLYEQYF. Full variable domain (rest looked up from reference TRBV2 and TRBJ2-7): EPEVTQTPSHQVTQMGQEVILRCVPISNHLYFYWYRQILGQKVEFLVSFYNNEISEKSEIFDDQFSVERPDGSNFTLKIRSTKLEDSAMYFCASRGTGLYEQYFGPGTRLTVT.

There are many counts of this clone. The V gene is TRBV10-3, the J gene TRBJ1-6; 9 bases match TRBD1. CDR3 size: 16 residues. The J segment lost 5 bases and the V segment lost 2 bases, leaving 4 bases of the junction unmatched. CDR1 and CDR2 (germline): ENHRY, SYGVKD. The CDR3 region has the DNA TGTGCCATCAGTGAGCCGGGACAGGGTCATAATTCACCCCTCCACTTT. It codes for CAISEPGQGHNSPLHF.

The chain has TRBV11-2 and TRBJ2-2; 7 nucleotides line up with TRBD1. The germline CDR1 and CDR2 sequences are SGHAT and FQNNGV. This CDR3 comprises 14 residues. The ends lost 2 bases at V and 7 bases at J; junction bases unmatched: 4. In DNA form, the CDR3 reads TGTGCCAGCAGCTTATGGGCAGGGGGCGGGGAGCTGTTTTTT. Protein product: CASSLWAGGGELFF.

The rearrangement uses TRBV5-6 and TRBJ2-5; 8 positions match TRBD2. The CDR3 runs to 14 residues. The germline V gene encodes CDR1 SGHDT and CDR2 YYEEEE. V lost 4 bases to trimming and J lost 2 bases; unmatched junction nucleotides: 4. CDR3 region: CASSRGGGQETQYF. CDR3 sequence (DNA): TGTGCCAGCAGCCGGGGCGGGGGGCAAGAGACCCAGTACTTC.

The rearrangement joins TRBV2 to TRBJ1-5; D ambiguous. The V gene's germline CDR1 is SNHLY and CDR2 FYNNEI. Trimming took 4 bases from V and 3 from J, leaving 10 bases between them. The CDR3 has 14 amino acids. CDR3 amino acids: CASSAKTVNQPQHF. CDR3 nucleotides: TGTGCCAGCAGTGCAAAGACTGTCAATCAGCCCCAGCATTTT.

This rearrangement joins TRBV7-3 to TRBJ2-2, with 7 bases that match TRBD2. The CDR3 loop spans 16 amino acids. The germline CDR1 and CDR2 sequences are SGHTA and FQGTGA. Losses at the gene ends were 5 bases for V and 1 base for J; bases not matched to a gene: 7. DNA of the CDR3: TGTGCCAGCAGCCAGATAGCGGGTCGGAACACCGGGGAGCTGTTTTTT. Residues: CASSQIAGRNTGELFF. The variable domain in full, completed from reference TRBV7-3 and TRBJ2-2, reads GAGVSQTPSNKVTEKGKYVELRCDPISGHTALYWYRQSLGQGPEFLIYFQGTGAADDSGLPNDRFFAVRPEGSVSTLKIQRTERGDSAVYLCASSQIAGRNTGELFFGEGSRLTVL.

CDR3 loop: CASSPTIGGKSNQPQHF. For the CDR3, the DNA is TGTGCCAGCTCCCCTACCATAGGGGGGAAGAGCAATCAGCCCCAGCATTTT. This rearrangement joins TRBV18 to TRBJ1-5; the D gene is possibly TRBD1 (6 bases). This CDR3 is 17 amino acids long. The germline CDR1 and CDR2 sequences are KGHSH and LQKENI. V lost 6 bases to trimming and J lost 1 base, with 19 bases between them.

CDR3 in amino acids: CASSRPLREYNEQFF. The CDR3 bases are TGTGCCAGCAGCCGGCCCCTCCGGGAGTACAATGAGCAGTTCTTC. The chain recombines TRBV7-9 with TRBJ2-1; tentative D call: TRBD2 (6 bases). V was shortened by 5 bases and J by 4 bases, with 15 bases between the two germline ends. The V gene's germline CDR1 is SEHNR and CDR2 FQNEAQ (reference sequence). The CDR3 consists of 15 residues. Combining the CDR3 with reference TRBV7-9 and TRBJ2-1 gives the whole variable domain DTGVSQNPRHKITKRGQNVTFRCDPISEHNRLYWYRQTLGQGPEFLTYFQNEAQLEKSRLLSDRFSAERPKGSFSTLEIQRTEQGDSAMYLCASSRPLREYNEQFFGPGTRLTVL.

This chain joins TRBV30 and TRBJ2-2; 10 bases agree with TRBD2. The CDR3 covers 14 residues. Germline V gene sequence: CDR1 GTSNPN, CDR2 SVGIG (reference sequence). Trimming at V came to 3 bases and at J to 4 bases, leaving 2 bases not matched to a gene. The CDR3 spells CAWRPSGGTGELFF. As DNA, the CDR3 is TGTGCCTGGAGGCCTAGCGGGGGCACCGGGGAGCTGTTTTTT.

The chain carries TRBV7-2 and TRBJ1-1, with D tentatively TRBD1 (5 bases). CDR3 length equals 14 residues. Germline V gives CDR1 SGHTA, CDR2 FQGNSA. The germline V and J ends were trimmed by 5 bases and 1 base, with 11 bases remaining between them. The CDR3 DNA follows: TGTGCCAGCAGCCAGGGACTTGCGAACACTGAAGCTTTCTTT. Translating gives CASSQGLANTEAFF. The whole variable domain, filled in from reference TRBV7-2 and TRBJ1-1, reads GAGVSQSPSNKVTEKGKDVELRCDPISGHTALYWYRQSLGQGLEFLIYFQGNSAPDKSGLPSDRFSAERTGGSVSTLTIQRTQQEDSAVYLCASSQGLANTEAFFGQGTRLTVV.

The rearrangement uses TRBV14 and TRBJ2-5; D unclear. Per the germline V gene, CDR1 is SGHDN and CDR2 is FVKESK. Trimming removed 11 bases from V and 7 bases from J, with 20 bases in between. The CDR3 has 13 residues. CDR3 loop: CAAPQMRKTTQYF. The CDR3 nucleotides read TGTGCCGCTCCCCAGATGCGGAAGACGACCCAGTACTTC.

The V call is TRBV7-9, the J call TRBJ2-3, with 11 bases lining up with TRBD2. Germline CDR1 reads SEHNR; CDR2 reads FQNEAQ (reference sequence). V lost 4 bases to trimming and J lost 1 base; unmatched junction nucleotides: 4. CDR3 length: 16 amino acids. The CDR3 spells CASSSIAGGGTDTQYF. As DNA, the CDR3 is TGTGCCAGCAGCTCGATAGCGGGGGGGGGCACAGATACGCAGTATTTT.

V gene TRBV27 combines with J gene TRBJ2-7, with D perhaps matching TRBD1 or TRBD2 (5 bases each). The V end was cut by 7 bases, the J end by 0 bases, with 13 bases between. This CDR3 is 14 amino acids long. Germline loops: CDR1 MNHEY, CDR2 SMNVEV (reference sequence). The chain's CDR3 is CASKWDARSYEQYF. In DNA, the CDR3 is TGTGCCAGCAAATGGGACGCACGCTCCTACGAGCAGTACTTC.

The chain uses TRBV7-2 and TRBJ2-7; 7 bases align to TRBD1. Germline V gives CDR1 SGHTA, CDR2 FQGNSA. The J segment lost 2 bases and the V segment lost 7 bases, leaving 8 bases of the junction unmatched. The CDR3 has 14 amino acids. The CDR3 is CASTAGQATYEQYF. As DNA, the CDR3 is TGTGCCAGCACCGCAGGACAGGCCACCTACGAGCAGTACTTC. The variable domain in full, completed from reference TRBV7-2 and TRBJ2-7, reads GAGVSQSPSNKVTEKGKDVELRCDPISGHTALYWYRQSLGQGLEFLIYFQGNSAPDKSGLPSDRFSAERTGGSVSTLTIQRTQQEDSAVYLCASTAGQATYEQYFGPGTRLTVT.

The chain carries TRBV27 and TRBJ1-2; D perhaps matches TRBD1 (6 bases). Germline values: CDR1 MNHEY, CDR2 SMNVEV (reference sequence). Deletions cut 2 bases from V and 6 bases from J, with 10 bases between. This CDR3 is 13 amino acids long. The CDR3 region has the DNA TGTGCCAGCAGTTTAACAGGGATTCATGGCTACACCTTC. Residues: CASSLTGIHGYTF.

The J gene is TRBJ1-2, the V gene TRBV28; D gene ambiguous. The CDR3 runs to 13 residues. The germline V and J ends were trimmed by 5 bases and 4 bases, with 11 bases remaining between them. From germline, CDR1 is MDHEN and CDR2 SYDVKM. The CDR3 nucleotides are TGTGCCAGCAGTAAGCCTTGGGGCTATGGCTACACCTTC. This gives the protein CASSKPWGYGYTF.

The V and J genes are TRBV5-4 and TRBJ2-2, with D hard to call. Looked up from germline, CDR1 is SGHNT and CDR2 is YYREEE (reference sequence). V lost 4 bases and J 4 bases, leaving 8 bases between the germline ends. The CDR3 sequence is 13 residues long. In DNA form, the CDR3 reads TGTGCCAGCAGCATGACCTCCACCGGGGAGCTGTTTTTT. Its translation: CASSMTSTGELFF. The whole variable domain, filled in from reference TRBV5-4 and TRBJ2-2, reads ETGVTQSPTHLIKTRGQQVTLRCSSQSGHNTVSWYQQALGQGPQFIFQYYREEENGRGNFPPRFSGLQFPNYSSELNVNALELDDSALYLCASSMTSTGELFFGEGSRLTVL.

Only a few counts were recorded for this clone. The CDR3 sequence is CASNFHRTEAFF. CDR3 in DNA: TGTGCCAGCAACTTCCATAGGACTGAAGCTTTCTTT. J is TRBJ1-1 and V is TRBV7-9; D gene uncertain. The CDR3 extends over 12 amino acids. Germline CDR1 reads SEHNR; CDR2 reads FQNEAQ (reference sequence). V lost 7 bases and J lost 5, with 11 bases in between.

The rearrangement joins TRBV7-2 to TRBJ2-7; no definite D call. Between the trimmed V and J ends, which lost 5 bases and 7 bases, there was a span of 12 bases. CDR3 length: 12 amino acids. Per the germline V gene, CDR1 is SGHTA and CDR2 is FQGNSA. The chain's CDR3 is CASSQGMGEQYF. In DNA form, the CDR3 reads TGTGCCAGCAGCCAAGGGATGGGGGAGCAGTACTTC.

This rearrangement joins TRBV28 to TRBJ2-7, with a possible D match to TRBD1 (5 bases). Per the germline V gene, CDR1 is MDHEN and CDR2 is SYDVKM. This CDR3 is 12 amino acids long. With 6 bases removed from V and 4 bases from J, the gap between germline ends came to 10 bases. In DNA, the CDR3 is TGTGCCAGCAGACGCAAGGGGTACGAGCAGTACTTC. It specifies CASRRKGYEQYF.